Each of the 15 T cell receptor beta chains below was sequenced from the same sample in a study of CD8+ T cells in alopecia areata. It was cDNA, reverse transcribed from extracted RNA, that served as the sequencing template. This table comes from immunoSEQ multiplex PCR, and its TCRdb copy is limited to in-frame clones, with some not included. This table has approximately 150,000 clones, 50% to 65% appearing once. Sequences were obtained from CD4+ T cells sorted from blood. These receptors came from a human donor in good health.

V gene TRBV6-5 combines with J gene TRBJ1-1; D is possibly TRBD1 (5 bases). Deletions cut 8 bases from V and 1 base from J, with 14 bases between. The CDR3 runs to 14 residues. CDR1 is MNHEY and CDR2 is SVGAGI in the germline V gene. The DNA of the CDR3 is TGTGCCAGCGATAATCGACAGAGGAACACTGAAGCTTTCTTT. It is translated as CASDNRQRNTEAFF.

V is TRBV7-2 and J is TRBJ2-7; D is possibly TRBD2 (5 bases). Germline CDR1 reads SGHTA; CDR2 reads FQGNSA. The CDR3 spans 13 residues. The germline V and J ends were trimmed by 1 base and 4 bases, with 8 bases remaining between them. In DNA form, the CDR3 reads TGTGCCAGCAGCTTAGTGGGCGGGTACGAGCAGTACTTC. Translated: CASSLVGGYEQYF.

The CDR3 DNA is TGCGCCAGCAGCCAAACTCTCATTTTAGGAGCCCGGAACTACAATGAGCAGTTCTTC. It translates to CASSQTLILGARNYNEQFF. V usage is TRBV4-1 and J usage is TRBJ2-1; no clear D gene. CDR1 and CDR2 (germline): MGHRA, YSYEKL. V gave up 2 bases and J gave up 3 bases, with 23 bases separating them. CDR3 length: 19 amino acids.

The chain couples TRBV30 to TRBJ1-2; 7 bases are a match to TRBD1. Germline trimming cut 2 bases from V and 7 bases from J; bases unmatched to any gene: 10. The CDR3 spans 14 residues. CDR1 and CDR2 (germline): GTSNPN, SVGIG (reference sequence). The CDR3 region has the DNA TGTGCCTGGAGTACGGGGACAGCCGTAAGTGGCTACACCTTC. Protein product: CAWSTGTAVSGYTF.

The chain couples TRBV7-9 to TRBJ2-1; 7 bases agree with TRBD2. The CDR3 has 14 amino acids. With V trimmed by 5 bases and J by 7 bases, 8 bases remained unmatched. Germline V gives CDR1 SEHNR, CDR2 FQNEAQ (reference sequence). This CDR3 is CASSIRVGGNEQFF. In DNA, the CDR3 is TGTGCCAGCAGCATCAGAGTCGGGGGGAATGAGCAGTTCTTC.

This clone has more than one count but fewer than ten. This CDR3 is CASSGNRAGANEQFF. The CDR3 DNA follows: TGTGCCAGCAGCGGCAACCGAGCGGGAGCCAATGAGCAGTTCTTC. The rearrangement uses TRBV7-9 and TRBJ2-1, with TRBD2 matching over 8 bases. The junction had 9 bases not matched to a gene; V was cut back by 5 bases and J by 6 bases. CDR3 length equals 15 residues. CDR1 is SEHNR, CDR2 FQNEAQ, per germline (reference sequence).

V is TRBV29-1 and J is TRBJ1-1; 7 positions agree with TRBD1. The CDR3 spans 13 residues. Germline-derived CDR1 and CDR2 are SQVTM and ANQGSEA. Germline trimming cut 3 bases from V and 6 bases from J; bases unmatched to any gene: 7. CDR3 sequence (DNA): TGCAGCGTTGACTACCAGGGGGTCGCTGAAGCTTTCTTT. Translating it yields CSVDYQGVAEAFF.

CDR3 in amino acids: CASSPGTVHGYTF. As DNA, the CDR3 is TGTGCCAGCAGCCCCGGGACGGTACATGGCTACACCTTC. The rearrangement uses TRBV5-6 and TRBJ1-2; D may be TRBD1 (5 bases). This CDR3 comprises 13 residues. Trimming cost V 4 bases and J 6 bases, with 13 bases left between them. Germline CDR1 is SGHDT and CDR2 is YYEEEE.

The V and J genes are TRBV10-3 and TRBJ2-1, with D maybe TRBD1 (5 bases). Germline V CDR1 and CDR2: ENHRY, SYGVKD. The CDR3 contains 15 residues. V dropped 0 bases and J dropped 2 bases, with 8 bases sitting between them. CDR3: CAISESQGPYNEQFF. The CDR3 DNA follows: TGTGCCATCAGTGAGTCGCAGGGCCCCTACAATGAGCAGTTCTTC.

The chain carries TRBV30 and TRBJ2-7, with unresolved D. Germline values: CDR1 GTSNPN, CDR2 SVGIG (reference sequence). Trimming took off 5 bases at V and 2 bases at J, with 10 bases between the two ends. The CDR3 sequence is 12 residues long. The DNA of the CDR3 is TGTGCCTGGGGTGCGGCGGCCTACGAGCAGTACTTC. Protein sequence: CAWGAAAYEQYF.

This clone was recorded many times. V and J are TRBV28 and TRBJ1-2, with D tentatively TRBD1 (5 bases). This CDR3 comprises 11 residues. Deletions cut 10 bases from V and 4 bases from J, with 10 bases between. The germline CDR1 and CDR2 sequences are MDHEN and SYDVKM. This CDR3 reads CAIRQTYGYTF. CDR3 DNA: TGTGCCATCAGACAGACCTATGGCTACACCTTC.

The V and J genes are TRBV9 and TRBJ2-7, with 10 bases aligning to TRBD2. V lost 5 bases, J lost 4 bases, and 6 bases stayed unmatched. The CDR3 is 14 residues long. Germline loops: CDR1 SGDLS, CDR2 YYNGEE. The CDR3, as DNA: TGTGCCAGCAGTGCAACTAGCGGGATTTACGAGCAGTACTTC. Protein sequence: CASSATSGIYEQYF. Full variable domain (remainder filled in from reference TRBV9 and TRBJ2-7): DSGVTQTPKHLITATGQRVTLRCSPRSGDLSVYWYQQSLDQGLQFLIQYYNGEERAKGNILERFSAQQFPDLHSELNLSSLELGDSALYFCASSATSGIYEQYFGPGTRLTVT.

The chain employs TRBV29-1 and TRBJ2-7; D gene ambiguous. Germline-derived CDR1 and CDR2 are SQVTM and ANQGSEA. This CDR3 comprises 10 residues. V lost 5 bases to trimming and J lost 8 bases, with 10 bases between them. The CDR3 coding sequence is TGCAGCGTTCTAGTGGAAAAGCAGTACTTC. This gives the protein CSVLVEKQYF.

CDR3 in DNA: TGTGCCAGCAGGTCAGGGGGGCACAATGAGCAGTTCTTC. This translates into CASRSGGHNEQFF. The chain has TRBV2 and TRBJ2-1; tentative D call: TRBD1 (7 bases). The V end was cut by 6 bases, the J end by 5 bases, with 11 bases between. The CDR3 runs 13 residues. Germline-derived CDR1 and CDR2 are SNHLY and FYNNEI. Variable domain in full (rest from reference TRBV2 and TRBJ2-1): EPEVTQTPSHQVTQMGQEVILRCVPISNHLYFYWYRQILGQKVEFLVSFYNNEISEKSEIFDDQFSVERPDGSNFTLKIRSTKLEDSAMYFCASRSGGHNEQFFGPGTRLTVL.

V and J are TRBV4-1 and TRBJ2-3; D remains ambiguous. Germline V gene sequence: CDR1 MGHRA, CDR2 YSYEKL. The CDR3 runs to 11 residues. The ends were cut back, 4 bases at V and 3 bases at J, with 2 bases in the middle. The CDR3 DNA reads as TGCGCCAGCAGCCGGACAGATACGCAGTATTTT. This encodes CASSRTDTQYF.